These T cell receptor beta chains were read from a single sample in a study of T cells expressing NK-cell markers. For each CDR3 protein, TCRdb gives one entry from its re-call of the 5' RACE reads, without DNA. This sample carries about 540,000 distinct CDR3 sequences, with 3% to 4.5% going to the ten biggest clones. Sequencing was carried out using blood T cells: a sorted CD56 or NKG2C T cell subset, CD4+ or CD8+ T cells, or bulk PBMC T cells (not recorded which). Receptor source: a man aged 18 to 29 in good health. The CDR3 runs from the conserved cysteine through the conserved F or W.

v_gene	j_gene	CDR3aa
TRBV18	TRBJ2-1	CASSPRGTPSYNEQFF
TRBV10-3	TRBJ2-3	CAITGTGVTDTQYF
TRBV29-1	TRBJ2-7	CSGGTGGNEQYF
TRBV28	TRBJ1-1	CASSRTRGGLNTEAFF
TRBV3-1	TRBJ2-5	CASSQEAGLQETQYF
TRBV28	TRBJ2-7	CASSFQPPPPYEQYF
TRBV4-1	TRBJ1-5	CASSQDFVNSIPGSNQPQHF
TRBV4-1	TRBJ2-3	CASSQGRGRAADTQYF
TRBV11-2	TRBJ1-5	CASSEDTGSAQHF
TRBV12-3/TRBV12-4	TRBJ2-1	CASSSFSDRAYNEQFF
TRBV20-1	TRBJ2-1	CSAKRGGGGNEQFF
TRBV4-3	TRBJ2-7	CASSHTGTATGKQYF
TRBV27	TRBJ2-7	CASRGYGSYEQYF
TRBV5-1	TRBJ2-4	CASSLNIKEDPQNIQYF
TRBV24-1	TRBJ2-1	CATSDDRFYNEQFF
TRBV7-2	TRBJ1-6	CAISAAQKNSPLHF
TRBV5-1	TRBJ2-1	CASRQTSGSRNEQFF
TRBV25-1	TRBJ2-1	CASRETARTSGRAGYNEQFF
TRBV15	TRBJ2-5	CATSILAGGPETQYF
TRBV5-1	TRBJ1-1	CASSLGIQAEAFF
TRBV6-1	TRBJ2-7	CASSERGTSLFYEQYF
TRBV7-9	TRBJ2-1	CATRRRLAVYNEQFF
TRBV9	TRBJ2-3	CASSVAEYTDTQYF
TRBV5-1	TRBJ2-1	CASSLASRGQGLVNEQFF
TRBV20-1	TRBJ2-2	CSAIRQGWGGELFF
TRBV24-1	TRBJ2-6	CATSETGTGISGANVLTF
TRBV7-9	TRBJ1-5	CASSLFSQGRGQPQHF
TRBV7-8	TRBJ1-5	CASSLGGFGNQPQHF
TRBV3-1	TRBJ1-6	CASSQATGTGYSPLHF
TRBV20-1	TRBJ2-7	CSANDGEYEQYF
TRBV5-6	TRBJ2-4	CASSLRIAKNIQYF
TRBV15	TRBJ2-1	CATSGAAAGGPGEQFF
TRBV20-1	TRBJ2-1	CSARGGREVSAFF
TRBV15	TRBJ2-6	CATSKGQEPSGANVLTF
TRBV12-3/TRBV12-4	TRBJ1-5	CASSPGTPAFGQPQHF
TRBV20-1	TRBJ2-2	CSAPPADTATGELFF
TRBV6-2/TRBV6-3	TRBJ2-5	CASSYTLAGGRETQYF
TRBV5-1	TRBJ2-5	CASSPGSAEGTQYF
TRBV7-2	TRBJ1-1	CASSPTGFAEAFF
TRBV11-2	TRBJ2-2	CASSRTGGGGELFF
TRBV5-1	TRBJ1-1	CASSMDRIAFF
TRBV12-3/TRBV12-4	TRBJ1-1	CASSFGASNTEAFF
TRBV20-1	TRBJ2-1	CSARDGDPFYEQFF
TRBV9	TRBJ2-1	CASSKSGGPYNEQFF
TRBV5-1	TRBJ2-4	CATKGIAKNIQYF
TRBV9	TRBJ2-7	CASSVTVGSYEQYF
TRBV12-3/TRBV12-4	TRBJ2-1	CASSLVFRGEQFF
TRBV10-3	TRBJ1-6	CAISTAEPVNSPLHF
TRBV10-2	TRBJ2-5	CASSDGASWTQYF
TRBV5-1	TRBJ2-3	CASTPLAGPDTQYF
TRBV29-1	TRBJ2-2	CSVRTGGTGELFF
TRBV7-9	TRBJ2-5	CASNQAGKGLETQYF
TRBV12-3/TRBV12-4	TRBJ2-1	CASGGLVVQLEQFF
TRBV20-1	TRBJ2-7	CSANTGTSGRATREQYF
TRBV20-1	TRBJ1-2	CSARDLGNYGYTF
TRBV7-8	TRBJ2-1	CASSLVLASDEQFF
TRBV20-1	TRBJ2-3	CSARLSLGVMGTDTQYF
TRBV5-5	TRBJ2-1	CASSLASGRDREQFF
TRBV28	TRBJ2-7	CASRFRGSGYEQYF